This T cell receptor beta chain is drawn from a study of cytomegalovirus exposure and HLA in healthy donors. As to this clone: Its specificity is unknown.

PCR primers comprised 60 Vbeta and 13 Jbeta primers. The table came from immunoSEQ multiplex PCR; TCRdb's copy has only in-frame clones and leaves some out. The top ten hold 1.5% to 2% of the sample, which has fewer than 250,000 clones, around 79% seen once. This CDR3 comprises 14 residues. Germline V gene data show CDR1 as ENHRY and CDR2 as SYGVKD. V was clipped by 7 bases and J by 4 bases; unmatched bases: 7. Study-level points and caveats: Rarity characterized most TCR sequences, yet some public TCRs appeared in many donors. Analysis performed later showed TCR beta chains linked to HLA being more clonally expanded than equally common others.

The clonotype comes from a woman under 30 in good health and CMV-seronegative. The chain couples TRBV10-3 to TRBJ2-3; TRBD2 matches 8 bases. Sequenced sample: PBMCs. The CDR3 loop reads CAITGGGMADTQYF. CDR3 nucleotides: TGTGCCATCACGGGCGGGGGGATGGCAGATACGCAGTATTTT.